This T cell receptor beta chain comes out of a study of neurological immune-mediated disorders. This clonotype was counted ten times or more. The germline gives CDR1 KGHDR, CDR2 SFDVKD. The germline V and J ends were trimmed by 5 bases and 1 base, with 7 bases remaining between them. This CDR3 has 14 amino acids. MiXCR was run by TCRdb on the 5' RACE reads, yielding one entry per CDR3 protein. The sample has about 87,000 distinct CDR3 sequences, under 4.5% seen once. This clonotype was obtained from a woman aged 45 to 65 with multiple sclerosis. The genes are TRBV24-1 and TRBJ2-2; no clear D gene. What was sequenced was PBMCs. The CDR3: CATSATGNTGELFF. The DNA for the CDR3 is TGTGCCACCAGTGCCACTGGGAACACCGGGGAGCTGTTTTTT.